These 2 T cell receptor beta chains were all obtained from the same sample, sequenced in a study of blood T cell repertoires in COVID-19. The protocol was immunoSEQ multiplex PCR, while the TCRdb copy is restricted to in-frame clones and leaves out a portion. The sample shows approximately 670,000 clones, 70% to 90% of them seen only once. The material sequenced was peripheral blood. The receptors originated from a woman under 30 with acute or convalescent COVID-19.

Worth noting for this clone: The identical CDR3 is also encoded by other nucleotide sequences in the sample. This chain joins TRBV19 and TRBJ2-7, with D maybe TRBD2 (5 bases). Trimming took off 1 base at V and 3 bases at J, with 7 bases between the two ends. CDR3 length: 13 amino acids. Looked up from germline, CDR1 is LNHDA and CDR2 is SQIVND (reference sequence). The CDR3 here is CASSIGGGYEQYF. In nucleotides, the CDR3 is TGTGCCAGTAGTATAGGCGGAGGCTACGAGCAGTACTTC.

The chain combines TRBV10-3 with TRBJ2-7; TRBD1 might be the D (5 bases). The CDR3 sequence is 14 residues long. CDR1 and CDR2 (germline): ENHRY, SYGVKD. V lost 6 bases, J lost 1 base, and 13 bases lay in between. CDR3 region: CAIRGRLPSYEQYF. In nucleotides, the CDR3 is TGTGCCATCAGGGGGCGCCTTCCTTCCTACGAGCAGTACTTC.